This record looks at one TCR beta chain sequence and its context. The sample holds a few counts of this clonotype. Its specific antigen is unknown. No much larger clone exists at a distance of one base, and base qualities are not known. The record originates from a study of early T cells in non-severe SARS-CoV-2 infection (dated by TCRdb to the early 2020s). For context, the study as a whole: Because TCR sequencing was done on bulk RNA from unsorted whole blood, the alpha and beta chains could not be paired.

Results and caveats for the whole study, not just this receptor: VDJdb matching was skewed toward anti-spike CD8 responses and likely underestimated virus-specific expansions by missing private and CD4 specificities.

The CDR3 runs 16 amino acids, cysteine and phenylalanine included. The only DNA kept is the CDR3, 48 bases in frame from the first base. Between the V and J ends, shortened by 4 bases and 2 bases respectively, the junction contains 15 bases. The germline V gene supplies CDR1 SGHDN and CDR2 FVKESK. The library was built by means of 5' RACE. Sequencing was performed on a NextSeq 500. In the TCR library protocol, unique molecular identifiers were attached to individual cDNA molecules to correct for PCR bias and sequencing error. Both TCR alpha and beta chains were sequenced, and tight co-correlation was observed between alpha and beta sequence abundances in each sample. In the source study's methods: V gene, J gene and CDR3 annotation of TCR sequences was performed with Decombinator V4. TCRs were defined as expanded if a significant change between any two time points was detected under a Poisson model with p below 0.0001. Abundances of TCRs were expressed as counts per million after normalisation to the total number of TCRs sequenced in each sample. MAIT TCRs were defined by TRAV1-2 paired with TRAJ12, TRAJ20 or TRAJ33, and iNKT TCRs by TRAV10 paired with TRAJ18. A search of VDJdb, accessed on 1 November 2021, was run for TCRs annotated to CMV, EBV and SARS-CoV-2, with TCRs annotated for multiple antigens excluded. TCRdb ran its own pipeline on the public reads, namely fastp trimming at Q25 and MiXCR clone calling, and kept in-frame beta chains. CDR3 protein duplicates are merged, each entry listing the most common genes and DNA. TCRdb's processing, not the study's, gives the V and J calls here. The sample records about 64,000 distinct CDR3 sequences, 20% to 25% of which are singletons. The top ten clonotypes cover 16% of the sample.

The study was a case-control design nested within a healthcare worker cohort in London, UK, with weekly nasopharyngeal swab PCR tests and blood sampling. Healthcare workers were enrolled in the week of the UK lockdown, from 23 to 31 March 2020, and were followed every week for up to roughly 16 weeks. The chain joins TRBV14 to TRBJ1-3, with the identity of the D gene unclear. This material consisted of whole blood, taken at baseline. The source is an adult who was a healthcare worker with PCR-confirmed SARS-CoV-2 infection or an uninfected control (not recorded which). The CDR3 amino acid sequence is: CASSPRLFSAGNTIYF. DNA sequence: TGTGCCAGCAGCCCCCGTCTATTCTCTGCTGGAAACACCATATATTTT.